The 4 T cell receptor beta chains below all came from one sample that was sequenced in a study of blood T cell repertoires in COVID-19. Assay: immunoSEQ multiplex PCR; the TCRdb copy retains only in-frame clones and omits some. The sample includes roughly 250,000 clones, roughly 87% seen only once; the top ten take about 7%. The specimen was peripheral blood. The receptors originated from a man in his sixties who had recovered from COVID-19.

About this clone itself: A read error may account for a junction end that differs from germline. Additional DNA sequences in this sample encode the identical CDR3. The chain has TRBV10-1 and TRBJ1-1; 8 bases are a match to TRBD1. CDR1 WNHNN and CDR2 SYGVQD come from the germline V gene (reference sequence). The CDR3 contains 16 residues. The CDR3 spells CASSSGQGEGRGEAFF. CDR3 in DNA: TGCGCCAGCAGTTCCGGACAGGGTGAAGGACGTGGTGAAGCCTTCTTT.

This clone was seen a handful of times. The same CDR3 arises from other DNA sequences in this sample as well. The V call is TRBV5-1, the J call TRBJ2-5; 11 nucleotides line up with TRBD2. CDR1 SGHRS and CDR2 YFSETQ come from the germline V gene. The CDR3 covers 15 residues. Germline trimming cut 2 bases from V and 4 bases from J; bases unmatched to any gene: 4. DNA for the CDR3: TGCGCCAGCAGCTTTAGCGGGGGGGCAGGAGAGACCCAGTACTTC. Translated: CASSFSGGAGETQYF.

The CDR3 DNA sequence: TGTGCCAGCAGCCGCGGGGCGGGACAGGGCGCAGATACGCAGTATTTT. It yields the protein CASSRGAGQGADTQYF. The chain carries TRBV3-1 (or the pseudogene TRBV3-2) and TRBJ2-3; 9 bases are shared with TRBD1. Per the germline V gene, CDR1 is LGHDT and CDR2 is YNNKEL (reference sequence). The CDR3 runs 16 residues. V gave up 4 bases and J gave up 4 bases; unmatched junction bases: 9.

This chain joins TRBV2 and TRBJ2-7; TRBD2 matches 11 bases. Germline trimming cut 7 bases from V and 1 base from J; bases unmatched to any gene: 18. There are 19 residues in the CDR3. Germline loops: CDR1 SNHLY, CDR2 FYNNEI. The CDR3 loop reads CASTTLRGLAGGSSYEQYV. CDR3 coding DNA: TGTGCCAGCACCACCTTGAGGGGGCTAGCGGGGGGTAGTTCCTACGAGCAGTACGTC.